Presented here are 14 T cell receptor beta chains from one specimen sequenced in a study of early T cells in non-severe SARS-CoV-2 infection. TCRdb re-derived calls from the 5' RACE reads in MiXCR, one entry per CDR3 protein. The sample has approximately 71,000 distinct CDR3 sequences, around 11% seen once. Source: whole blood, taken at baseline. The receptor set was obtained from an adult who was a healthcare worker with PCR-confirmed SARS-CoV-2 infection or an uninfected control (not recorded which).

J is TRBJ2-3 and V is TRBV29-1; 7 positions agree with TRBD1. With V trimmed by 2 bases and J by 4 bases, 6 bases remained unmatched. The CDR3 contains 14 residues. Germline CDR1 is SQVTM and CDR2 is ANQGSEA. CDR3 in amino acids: CSVERGLGADTQYF. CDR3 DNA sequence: TGCAGCGTTGAAAGGGGGCTGGGTGCAGATACGCAGTATTTT.

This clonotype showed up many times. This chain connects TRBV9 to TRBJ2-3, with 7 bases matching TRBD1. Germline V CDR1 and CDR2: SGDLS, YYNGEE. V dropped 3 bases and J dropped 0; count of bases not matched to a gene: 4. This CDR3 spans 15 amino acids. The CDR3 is CASSADRESTDTQYF. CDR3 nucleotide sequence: TGTGCCAGCAGCGCAGACAGGGAAAGCACAGATACGCAGTATTTT.

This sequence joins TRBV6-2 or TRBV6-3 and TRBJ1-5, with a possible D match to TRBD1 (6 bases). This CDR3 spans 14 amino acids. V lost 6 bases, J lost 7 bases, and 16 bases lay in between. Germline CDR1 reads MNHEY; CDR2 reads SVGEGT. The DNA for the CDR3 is TGTGCCAGCAGCAGGGGACACGAAGCACAGCCCCAGCATTTT. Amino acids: CASSRGHEAQPQHF.

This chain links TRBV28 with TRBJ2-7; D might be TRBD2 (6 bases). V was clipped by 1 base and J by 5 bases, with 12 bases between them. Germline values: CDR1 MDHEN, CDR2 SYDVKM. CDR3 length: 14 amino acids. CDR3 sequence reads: CASSLSGVRNEQYF. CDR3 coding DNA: TGTGCCAGCAGTTTATCGGGGGTTCGGAACGAGCAGTACTTC.

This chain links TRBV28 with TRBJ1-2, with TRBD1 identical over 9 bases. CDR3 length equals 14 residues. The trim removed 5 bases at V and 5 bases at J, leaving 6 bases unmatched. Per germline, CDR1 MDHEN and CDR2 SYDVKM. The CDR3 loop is CASSVGQGPYGYTF. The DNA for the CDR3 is TGTGCCAGCAGTGTGGGACAGGGCCCTTATGGCTACACCTTC.

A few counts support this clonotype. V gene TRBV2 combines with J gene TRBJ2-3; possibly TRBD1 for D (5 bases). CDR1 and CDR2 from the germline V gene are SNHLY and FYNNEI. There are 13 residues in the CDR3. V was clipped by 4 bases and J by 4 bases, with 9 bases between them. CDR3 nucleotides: TGTGCCAGCAGTGGAAGGGGCGCAGATACGCAGTATTTT. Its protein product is CASSGRGADTQYF.

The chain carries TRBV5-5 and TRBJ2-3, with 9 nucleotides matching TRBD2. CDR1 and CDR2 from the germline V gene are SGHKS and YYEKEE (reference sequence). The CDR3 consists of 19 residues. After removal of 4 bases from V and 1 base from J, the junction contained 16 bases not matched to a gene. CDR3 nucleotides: TGTGCCAGCAGCGGAGTCGGCCTAGCGGGACCTGCCGGCACAGATACGCAGTATTTT. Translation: CASSGVGLAGPAGTDTQYF. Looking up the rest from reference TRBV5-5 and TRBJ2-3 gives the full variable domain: DAGVTQSPTHLIKTRGQQVTLRCSPISGHKSVSWYQQVLGQGPQFIFQYYEKEERGRGNFPDRFSARQFPNYSSELNVNALLLGDSALYLCASSGVGLAGPAGTDTQYFGPGTRLTVL.

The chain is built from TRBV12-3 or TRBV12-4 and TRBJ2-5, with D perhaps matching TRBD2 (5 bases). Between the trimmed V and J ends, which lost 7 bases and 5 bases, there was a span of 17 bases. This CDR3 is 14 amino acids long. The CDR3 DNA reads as TGTGCCAGCACCCTTTCGGGGATGATGGAGACCCAGTACTTC. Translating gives CASTLSGMMETQYF.

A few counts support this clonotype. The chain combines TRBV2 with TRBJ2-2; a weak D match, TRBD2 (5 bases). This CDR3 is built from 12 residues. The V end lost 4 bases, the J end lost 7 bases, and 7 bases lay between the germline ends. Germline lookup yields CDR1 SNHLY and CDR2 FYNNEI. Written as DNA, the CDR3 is TGTGCCAGCAGTGTAAGCGGCGGGGAGCTGTTTTTT. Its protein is CASSVSGGELFF.

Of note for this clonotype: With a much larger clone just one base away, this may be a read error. CDR3 in amino acids: CAISLRTGGVNTEAFF. The DNA of the CDR3 is TGTGCCATCAGCTTACGGACCGGCGGGGTGAACACTGAAGCTTTCTTT. V usage is TRBV11-2 and J usage is TRBJ1-1, with D uncertain. The V gene's germline CDR1 is SGHAT and CDR2 FQNNGV. The CDR3 has 16 residues.

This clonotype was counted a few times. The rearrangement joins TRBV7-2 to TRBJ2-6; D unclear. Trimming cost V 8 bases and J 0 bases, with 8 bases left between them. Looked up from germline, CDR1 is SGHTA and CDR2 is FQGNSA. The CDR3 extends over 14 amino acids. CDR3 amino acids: CASPESSGANVLTF. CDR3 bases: TGTGCCAGCCCAGAGTCCTCTGGGGCCAACGTCCTGACTTTC.

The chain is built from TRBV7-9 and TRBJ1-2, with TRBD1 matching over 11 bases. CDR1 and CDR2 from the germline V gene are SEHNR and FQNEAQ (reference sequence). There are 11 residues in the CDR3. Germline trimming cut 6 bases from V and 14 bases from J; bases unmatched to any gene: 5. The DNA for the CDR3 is TGTGCCAGCAGGGACAGGGGGCATAGTACCTTC. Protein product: CASRDRGHSTF.

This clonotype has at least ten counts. The CDR3 DNA sequence: TGTGCCAGCAGCTTGGAACCAGGGGGCTTCGGGGAGCTGTTTTTT. It translates to CASSLEPGGFGELFF. The chain combines TRBV5-4 with TRBJ2-2, with 8 bases fitting TRBD1. V lost 0 bases to trimming and J lost 7 bases; unmatched junction nucleotides: 5. The CDR3 contains 15 residues. In germline, CDR1 is SGHNT, CDR2 YYREEE (reference sequence).

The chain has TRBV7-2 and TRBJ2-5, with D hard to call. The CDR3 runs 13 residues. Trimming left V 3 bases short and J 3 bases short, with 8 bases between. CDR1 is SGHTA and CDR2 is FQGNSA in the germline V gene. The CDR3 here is CASSFLREETQYF. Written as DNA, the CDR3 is TGTGCCAGCAGCTTTCTTAGAGAAGAGACCCAGTACTTC.